This T cell receptor (beta chain) was identified in a study of cytomegalovirus exposure and HLA in healthy donors. Findings and limits, study-wide: According to a subsequent analysis, TCR clusters from the first cohort were inclined to appear together in the roughly 130 validation repertoires. There were a few CMV-associated chains whose specificity for CMV antigens was confirmed in vitro.

CDR3 size: 16 residues. The V gene lost 8 bases and the J gene lost 0 bases, with 19 bases spanning the gap. Germline V lookup: CDR1 MNHNY, CDR2 SVGAGI (reference sequence). This clone was seen only once. Antigen unknown. Some clones are missing from TCRdb's copy, which holds only in-frame ones; the method was immunoSEQ multiplex PCR. The sample includes 130,000 or so clones, 75% to 90% of them seen just once. The donors were members of the validation cohort, which comprised 120 subjects and was separate from the first cohort of some 680 subjects. This receptor was taken from a woman between 18 and 29 years old in good health and CMV-seropositive. Input material: PBMCs. J is TRBJ2-5 and V is TRBV6-6; D possibly corresponds to TRBD1 (6 bases). The CDR3 loop reads CASANKQGWHQETQYF. The CDR3 coding sequence is TGTGCCAGCGCCAATAAACAGGGATGGCACCAAGAGACCCAGTACTTC.